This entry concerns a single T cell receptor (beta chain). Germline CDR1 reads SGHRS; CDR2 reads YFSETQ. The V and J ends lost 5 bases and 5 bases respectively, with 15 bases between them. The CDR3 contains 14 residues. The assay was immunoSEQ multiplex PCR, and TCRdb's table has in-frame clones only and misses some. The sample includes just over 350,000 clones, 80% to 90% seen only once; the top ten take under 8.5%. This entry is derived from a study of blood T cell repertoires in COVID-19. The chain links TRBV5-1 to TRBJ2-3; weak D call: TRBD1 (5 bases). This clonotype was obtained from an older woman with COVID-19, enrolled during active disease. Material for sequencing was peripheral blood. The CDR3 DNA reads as TGCGCCAGCAGTAGGGGTAGGGCGGAAGATACGCAGTATTTT. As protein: CASSRGRAEDTQYF. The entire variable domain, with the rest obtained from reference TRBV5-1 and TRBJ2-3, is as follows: KAGVTQTPRYLIKTRGQQVTLSCSPISGHRSVSWYQQTPGQGLQFLFEYFSETQRNKGNFPGRFSGRQFSNSRSEMNVSTLELGDSALYLCASSRGRAEDTQYFGPGTRLTVL.